The T cell receptor beta chain described here comes from a study of T cell responses to AZD1222 COVID-19 vaccine. The germline V gene encodes CDR1 MGHDK and CDR2 SYGVNS. With 4 bases clipped from V and 2 bases from J, the junction kept 7 bases outside the gene matches. The CDR3 loop spans 15 amino acids. The protocol was immunoSEQ multiplex PCR, while the TCRdb copy is restricted to in-frame clones and leaves out a portion. The table has about 94,000 clones, approximately 90% seen once; the top ten hold roughly 14%. The sequence was obtained from an adult in good health. The rearrangement uses TRBV25-1 and TRBJ2-5; 7 bases agree with TRBD1. The source was peripheral blood, collected on day 0 of AZD1222 vaccination. CDR3 residues: CASSATGTEQETQYF. CDR3 in DNA: TGTGCCAGCAGTGCGACCGGGACAGAACAAGAGACCCAGTACTTC.